Following are 10 T cell receptor beta chains from one sample sequenced in a study of blood T cell repertoires in COVID-19. Libraries were prepared by immunoSEQ multiplex PCR; TCRdb keeps only in-frame clonotypes and omits some of them. The table shows around 270,000 clones, with 88% occurring only once. Sample: PBMCs or T cells enriched from blood (not recorded which). The receptors were sampled from a woman aged 40 to 50 who had been exposed to COVID-19.

The chain links TRBV6-2 or TRBV6-3 to TRBJ2-6; D is possibly TRBD2 (5 bases). In germline, CDR1 is MNHEY, CDR2 SVGEGT. The CDR3 contains 15 residues. The germline V and J ends were trimmed by 5 bases and 1 base, with 9 bases remaining between them. The CDR3 is CASSTGSSGANVLTF. The CDR3 DNA sequence: TGTGCCAGCAGTACGGGGAGTTCTGGGGCCAACGTCCTGACTTTC.

The chain joins TRBV5-6 to TRBJ1-2; 7 bases are shared with TRBD1. V gave up 4 bases and J gave up 2 bases; unmatched junction bases: 2. The CDR3 length is 13 residues. Germline assignment: CDR1 SGHDT and CDR2 YYEEEE. Here the CDR3 reads CASSRDRNYGYTF. CDR3 DNA: TGTGCCAGCAGCCGGGACAGAAACTATGGCTACACCTTC.

The chain carries TRBV29-1 and TRBJ2-5, with D possibly matching TRBD2 (7 bases). CDR1 is SQVTM and CDR2 is ANQGSEA in the germline V gene. The CDR3 consists of 12 residues. V lost 4 bases to trimming and J lost 5 bases, with 11 bases between them. CDR3 region: CSVVQGGETQYF. CDR3 nucleotide sequence: TGCAGCGTTGTACAGGGAGGGGAGACCCAGTACTTC.

The chain couples TRBV7-7 to TRBJ2-1, with TRBD2 as a possible D gene (5 bases). Deletions cut 0 bases from V and 0 bases from J, with 6 bases between. Germline V gene lookup returns CDR1 SSHAT and CDR2 FNYEAQ (reference sequence). The CDR3 spans 15 residues. The CDR3 reads CASSLALASYNEQFF. The CDR3 DNA sequence: TGTGCCAGCAGCTTAGCCCTAGCCTCCTACAATGAGCAGTTCTTC.

The chain links TRBV18 to TRBJ2-5; 7 bases match TRBD1. Trimming removed 2 bases from V and 5 bases from J; junction bases left unmatched: 8. Germline V gives CDR1 KGHSH, CDR2 LQKENI. The CDR3 totals 15 residues. The CDR3: CASSPETGWLETQYF. The CDR3 nucleotides are TGTGCCAGCTCACCAGAGACAGGGTGGCTGGAGACCCAGTACTTC.

The rearrangement uses TRBV19 and TRBJ2-1; TRBD2 is a possible D gene (5 bases). Per the germline V gene, CDR1 is LNHDA and CDR2 is SQIVND (reference sequence). This CDR3 has 14 amino acids. V lost 5 bases to trimming and J lost 8 bases, with 16 bases between them. This CDR3 is CASSLNSVQDEQFF. The CDR3 coding sequence is TGTGCCAGTAGTCTCAATAGCGTTCAGGATGAGCAGTTCTTC.

The rearrangement joins TRBV19 to TRBJ1-2, with D possibly TRBD1 on 5 matching bases. The V and J ends lost 1 base and 3 bases respectively, with 9 bases between them. The CDR3 is 14 amino acids. Germline values: CDR1 LNHDA, CDR2 SQIVND (reference sequence). CDR3 region: CASSIAAGDYGYTF. Written as DNA, the CDR3 is TGTGCCAGTAGTATAGCTGCGGGGGACTATGGCTACACCTTC.

This clone was seen a handful of times. The chain has TRBV30 and TRBJ2-7; TRBD2 aligns across 9 bases. Trimming cost V 3 bases and J 0 bases; bases outside gene matches: 6. The CDR3 runs 15 residues. In germline, CDR1 is GTSNPN, CDR2 SVGIG (reference sequence). CDR3 region: CAWRRGAGGSYEQYV. The CDR3 DNA reads as TGTGCCTGGAGGCGAGGAGCGGGAGGCTCCTACGAGCAGTACGTC.

The gene calls are TRBV5-5 and TRBJ1-5; 7 bases line up with TRBD1. CDR3 length: 16 residues. Germline V gene sequence: CDR1 SGHKS, CDR2 YYEKEE (reference sequence). V was clipped by 6 bases and J by 4 bases; unmatched bases: 13. CDR3 nucleotides: TGTGCCAGCATTGTTCCCGGACAGGTCGGAAATCAGCCCCAGCATTTT. Protein sequence: CASIVPGQVGNQPQHF.

The gene calls are TRBV5-6 and TRBJ2-1; 7 positions agree with TRBD1. This CDR3 is 15 amino acids long. The V gene's germline CDR1 is SGHDT and CDR2 YYEEEE. J lost 4 bases, V lost 4 bases, and 8 bases had no gene match. CDR3 loop: CASSPTGIWYNEQFF. CDR3 DNA sequence: TGTGCCAGCAGCCCGACAGGGATTTGGTACAATGAGCAGTTCTTC.